Sequencing of this T cell receptor (beta chain) was carried out in a study of blood T cells in healthy people across ages. The CDR3 has 16 residues. Germline V lookup: CDR1 LNHNV, CDR2 YYDKDF (reference sequence). V lost 1 base, J lost 10 bases, and 20 bases lay in between. Through a sample-barcoded 5' primer and a J-beta primer mix, a second PCR was run for roughly 6 to 12 cycles. A tag from a template-switch adaptor with 12 random nucleotides marked each cDNA molecule. TCRdb reprocessed the 5' RACE reads with MiXCR, giving one entry per CDR3 protein. The sample has approximately 800,000 distinct CDR3 sequences; roughly three fifths are singletons. Study results and limitations: Among T cells, TCR beta diversity per million cells dropped roughly linearly as age rose. A strong correlation was seen between TCR beta diversity and naive T cell percentage.

Of note for this clonotype: As yet, its antigen is unknown.

The chain links TRBV15 to TRBJ2-1, with a weak D call TRBD2 (5 bases). The sequence derives from a man aged 35 to 55 in good health. The sample consisted of blood. The CDR3: CATSRGGLGGSKEQFF. The CDR3 DNA reads as TGTGCCACCAGCAGAGGTGGTTTAGGAGGTAGTAAAGAGCAGTTCTTC.